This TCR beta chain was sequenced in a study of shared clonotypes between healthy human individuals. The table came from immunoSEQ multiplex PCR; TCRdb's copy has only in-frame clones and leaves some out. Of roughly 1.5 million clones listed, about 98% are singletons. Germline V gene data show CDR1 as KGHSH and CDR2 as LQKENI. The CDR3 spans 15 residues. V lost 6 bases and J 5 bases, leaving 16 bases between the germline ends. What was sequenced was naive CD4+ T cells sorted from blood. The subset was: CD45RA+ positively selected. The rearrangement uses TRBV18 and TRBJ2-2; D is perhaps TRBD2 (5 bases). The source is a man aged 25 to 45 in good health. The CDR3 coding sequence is TGTGCCAGCTCTCCCATAGAGAGGGCAACCGGGGAGCTGTTTTTT. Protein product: CASSPIERATGELFF.